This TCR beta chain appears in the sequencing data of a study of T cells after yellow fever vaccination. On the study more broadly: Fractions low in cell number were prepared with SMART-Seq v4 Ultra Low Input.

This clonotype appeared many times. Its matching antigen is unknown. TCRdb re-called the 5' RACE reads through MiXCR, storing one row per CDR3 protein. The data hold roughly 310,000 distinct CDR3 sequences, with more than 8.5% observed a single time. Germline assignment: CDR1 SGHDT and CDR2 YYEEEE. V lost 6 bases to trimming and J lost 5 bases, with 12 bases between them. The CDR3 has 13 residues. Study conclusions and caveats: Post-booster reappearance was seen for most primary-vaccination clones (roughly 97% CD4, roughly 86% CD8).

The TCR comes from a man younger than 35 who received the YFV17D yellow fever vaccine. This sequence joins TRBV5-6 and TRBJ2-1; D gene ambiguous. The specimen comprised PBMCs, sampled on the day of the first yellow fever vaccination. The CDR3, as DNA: TGTGCCAGCACCCAACTTCGTGACAATGAGCAGTTCTTC. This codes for CASTQLRDNEQFF.